This T cell receptor (beta chain) was sequenced in a study of blood T cells in healthy people across ages. General study findings and limits: Per million T cells, TCR beta diversity dropped roughly linearly as age increased.

Germline loops: CDR1 MNHNS, CDR2 SASEGT. This CDR3 comprises 16 residues. The trim removed 7 bases at V and 5 bases at J, leaving 10 bases unmatched. On this clonotype itself: Its antigen is unidentified.

The second PCR ran roughly 6 to 11 cycles with a sample-barcoded 5' primer and J-beta primers. Every sample produced at least 2.5 million CDR3-containing paired-end reads. TCRdb re-called the 5' RACE reads with MiXCR, one entry per CDR3 protein. The table has 1 million to 1.2 million distinct CDR3 sequences, more than 30% seen once; the top ten hold under 15%. The chain links TRBV6-1 to TRBJ1-5, with 11 nucleotides matching TRBD1. This TCR was recovered from a man aged 18 to 35 in good health. Sequences were obtained from blood. The CDR3 DNA is TGTGCCAGCACCTTACTACCGGGACAGGGGGATCAGCCCCAGCATTTT. Protein sequence: CASTLLPGQGDQPQHF.